Presented here are 20 T cell receptor beta chains from one specimen sequenced in a study of T cell changes during pregnancy in multiple sclerosis. TCRdb's table, derived via immunoSEQ multiplex PCR, lists solely in-frame clones and lacks some. The table shows 95,000 to 110,000 clones, with roughly 90% occurring only once. The sequencing here drew on peripheral blood, taken in the third trimester of pregnancy. The receptors were gathered from a female donor in good health, enrolled as a control in a pregnancy study.

This clone appeared a few times. The CDR3 loop reads CASITGYTEAFF. The CDR3 region has the DNA TGTGCCAGTATAACAGGGTACACTGAAGCTTTCTTT. This chain joins TRBV19 and TRBJ1-1, with a weak D call TRBD1 (6 bases). This CDR3 region has 12 residues. Between the trimmed V and J ends, which lost 7 bases and 3 bases, there was a span of 9 bases. From germline, CDR1 is LNHDA and CDR2 SQIVND (reference sequence).

The chain is built from TRBV7-2 and TRBJ2-7; tentative D call: TRBD2 (6 bases). Trimming stripped 2 bases from V and 4 bases from J, with 12 bases between. The CDR3 is 14 residues long. Germline CDR1 and CDR2: SGHTA and FQGNSA. The CDR3 nucleotides read TGTGCCAGCAGCTTAATACCAGGGAGGTACGAGCAGTACTTC. It codes for CASSLIPGRYEQYF.

The V gene is TRBV30, the J gene TRBJ1-3; unclear D gene. Germline CDR1 is GTSNPN and CDR2 is SVGIG (reference sequence). Trimming left V 2 bases short and J 1 base short, with 12 bases between. The CDR3 consists of 15 residues. CDR3 region: CAWSRHTRSGNTIYF. In DNA, the CDR3 is TGTGCCTGGAGTCGACATACCCGGTCTGGAAACACCATATATTTT.

The J gene is TRBJ2-3, the V gene TRBV15; possible D gene TRBD2, 5 bases. With 3 bases removed from V and 0 bases from J, the gap between germline ends came to 10 bases. From germline, CDR1 is LNHNV and CDR2 YYDKDF (reference sequence). There are 15 residues in the CDR3. DNA for the CDR3: TGTGCCACCAGCAGTCGAGGGCCCAGCACAGATACGCAGTATTTT. This gives the protein CATSSRGPSTDTQYF.

The chain has TRBV7-8 and TRBJ1-1; D ambiguous. There are 15 residues in the CDR3. Per germline, CDR1 SGHVS and CDR2 FQNEAQ. V lost 1 base and J lost 2, with 11 bases in between. The CDR3 protein is CASSLEGGLNTEAFF. The CDR3 DNA reads TGTGCCAGCAGCTTAGAGGGAGGGTTAAACACTGAAGCTTTCTTT.

The V and J genes are TRBV7-2 and TRBJ2-7; D possibly corresponds to TRBD2 (6 bases). The CDR3 totals 16 residues. With 5 bases removed from V and 2 bases from J, the gap between germline ends came to 19 bases. Germline values: CDR1 SGHTA, CDR2 FQGNSA. This CDR3 reads CASSRPPGTATYEQYF. CDR3 coding DNA: TGTGCCAGCAGCCGCCCGCCCGGGACTGCCACCTACGAGCAGTACTTC.

This sequence joins TRBV25-1 and TRBJ1-1; possibly TRBD1 for D (5 bases). The length of the CDR3 is 15 residues. Germline CDR1 is MGHDK and CDR2 is SYGVNS. V gave up 1 base and J gave up 1 base, with 10 bases separating them. The CDR3 reads CASSESGGANTEAFF. The CDR3 nucleotides are TGTGCCAGCAGTGAATCGGGGGGAGCGAACACTGAAGCTTTCTTT.

V is TRBV7-2 and J is TRBJ2-5, with D possibly being TRBD1 (6 bases). V was shortened by 5 bases and J by 5 bases, with 15 bases between the two germline ends. Per the germline V gene, CDR1 is SGHTA and CDR2 is FQGNSA. The CDR3 covers 14 residues. The CDR3 here is CASSIQGYSETQYF. DNA of the CDR3: TGTGCCAGCAGCATACAGGGATATAGCGAGACCCAGTACTTC.

This chain uses TRBV11-2 with TRBJ2-7, with D perhaps TRBD2 (7 bases). The CDR3 spans 14 residues. V was shortened by 1 base and J by 2 bases, with 9 bases between the two germline ends. In germline, CDR1 is SGHAT, CDR2 FQNNGV. In DNA form, the CDR3 reads TGTGCCAGCAGCTTAGGGGGGGGCCCCTACGAGCAGTACTTC. It encodes CASSLGGGPYEQYF. Variable domain in full (rest from reference TRBV11-2 and TRBJ2-7): EAGVAQSPRYKIIEKRQSVAFWCNPISGHATLYWYQQILGQGPKLLIQFQNNGVVDDSQLPKDRFSAERLKGVDSTLKIQPAKLEDSAVYLCASSLGGGPYEQYFGPGTRLTVT.

This clone was counted a single time. The DNA for the CDR3 is TGTGCCAGCAGCTTAGACCCTTCTAGCGCCCAGCAGTTCTTC. Translated: CASSLDPSSAQQFF. The rearrangement links TRBV7-6 to TRBJ2-1; D might be TRBD2 (6 bases). V was pared by 1 base and J by 11 bases, with 15 bases between. From germline, CDR1 is SGHVS and CDR2 FNYEAQ. The length of the CDR3 is 14 residues.

V gene TRBV19 combines with J gene TRBJ1-2, with no clear D. The germline gives CDR1 LNHDA, CDR2 SQIVND (reference sequence). Trimming stripped 4 bases from V and 6 bases from J, with 18 bases between. CDR3 size: 15 residues. The CDR3: CASSSPGIFFHGYTF. DNA of the CDR3: TGTGCCAGTAGTAGCCCCGGGATCTTTTTCCATGGCTACACCTTC.

The V call is TRBV6-4, the J call TRBJ2-6, with D perhaps matching TRBD1 (6 bases). The CDR3 totals 17 residues. V lost 7 bases, J lost 0 bases, and 16 bases lay in between. Germline V gene lookup returns CDR1 MRHNA and CDR2 SNTAGT. The CDR3 loop is CASIVNREGSGANVLTF. Here the CDR3 DNA reads TGTGCCAGCATCGTTAACAGGGAAGGCTCTGGGGCCAACGTCCTGACTTTC.

This clone has a handful of counts. V is TRBV27 and J is TRBJ1-2; a possible D gene is TRBD1 (6 bases). V shed 5 bases and J shed 6 bases, with 13 bases lying between them. CDR1 and CDR2 (germline): MNHEY, SMNVEV (reference sequence). This CDR3 is 13 amino acids long. CDR3 sequence reads: CASSDGQPHGYTF. For the CDR3, the DNA is TGTGCCAGCAGTGACGGACAGCCACATGGCTACACCTTC.

The chain has TRBV5-6 and TRBJ2-3, with TRBD2 as a possible D gene (7 bases). V was pared by 4 bases and J by 3 bases, with 18 bases between. Germline CDR1 reads SGHDT; CDR2 reads YYEEEE. This CDR3 comprises 16 residues. The CDR3 nucleotides are TGTGCCAGCAGCATAGGGGGGGCAGGGTGGACAGATACGCAGTATTTT. Translated: CASSIGGAGWTDTQYF.

The chain couples TRBV5-1 to TRBJ2-1; maybe TRBD1 (6 bases). CDR3 length equals 16 residues. Germline V lookup: CDR1 SGHRS, CDR2 YFSETQ. Trimming pared 4 bases from V and 7 bases from J, leaving 21 bases between. The CDR3 sequence: CASSPTRGVGRNEQFF. Written as DNA, the CDR3 is TGCGCCAGCAGCCCCACCAGGGGAGTAGGTCGGAATGAGCAGTTCTTC.

V gene TRBV18 combines with J gene TRBJ1-2, with 7 bases lining up with TRBD1. The CDR3 sequence is 15 residues long. V was pared by 3 bases and J by 2 bases, with 6 bases of the junction left unmatched. The germline CDR1 and CDR2 sequences are KGHSH and LQKENI. The CDR3 sequence is CASSPSGQKNYGYTF. CDR3 bases: TGTGCCAGCTCACCGTCGGGACAGAAAAACTATGGCTACACCTTC.

This chain joins TRBV5-6 and TRBJ2-7; 10 bases align to TRBD1. The CDR3 consists of 14 residues. In germline, CDR1 is SGHDT, CDR2 YYEEEE. Trimming cost V 2 bases and J 3 bases; bases outside gene matches: 2. The CDR3 sequence is CASSFWTGGYEQYF. CDR3 sequence (DNA): TGTGCCAGCAGCTTCTGGACAGGGGGCTACGAGCAGTACTTC. Together with reference TRBV5-6 and TRBJ2-7, the CDR3 gives the full variable domain: DAGVTQSPTHLIKTRGQQVTLRCSPKSGHDTVSWYQQALGQGPQFIFQYYEEEERQRGNFPDRFSGHQFPNYSSELNVNALLLGDSALYLCASSFWTGGYEQYFGPGTRLTVT.

V is TRBV10-3 and J is TRBJ2-2, with 8 bases matching TRBD1. This CDR3 spans 17 amino acids. Germline CDR1 is ENHRY and CDR2 is SYGVKD. Trimming cost V 0 bases and J 0 bases; bases outside gene matches: 3. CDR3 in amino acids: CAISESQGAANTGELFF. CDR3 sequence (DNA): TGTGCCATCAGTGAGTCCCAGGGGGCGGCGAACACCGGGGAGCTGTTTTTT.

The chain recombines TRBV5-1 with TRBJ2-7; TRBD1 agrees at 7 bases. Germline lookup yields CDR1 SGHRS and CDR2 YFSETQ. With V trimmed by 4 bases and J by 6 bases, 10 bases remained unmatched. The CDR3 is 14 amino acids. The CDR3 region has the DNA TGCGCCAGCAGCGATACAGGGGCCCTCGGCGAGCAGTACTTC. Translating it yields CASSDTGALGEQYF.

V gene TRBV4-3 combines with J gene TRBJ2-7, with D possibly being TRBD1 (6 bases). In germline, CDR1 is LGHNA, CDR2 YSLEER. V was cut by 0 bases and J by 5 bases, with 14 bases left in between. The CDR3 sequence is 15 residues long. The CDR3 nucleotides read TGCGCCAGCAGCCAAGAAGCGGTGGGGGCCGACGAGCAGTACTTC. Amino acid sequence: CASSQEAVGADEQYF.